The 2 T cell receptor beta chains below all came from one sample that was sequenced in a study of blood T cells in healthy people across ages (dated by TCRdb to 2014 to 2015). The library was produced with 5' RACE. The sequencer listed for this sample is Illumina HiSeq 2500. The second PCR ran for roughly 7 to 11 cycles and used a J-beta primer mix along with a sample-barcoded 5' primer. TCRdb reprocessing: public reads trimmed at Q25 with fastp, clones called with MiXCR, in-frame beta chains kept. Entries that share a CDR3 protein sequence are merged under the most common genes and DNA. This sample lists about 640,000 distinct CDR3 sequences; roughly 53% were detected once. The top ten hold around 37% of the sample. Sequenced: blood. These receptors came from a man aged 55 to 70 in good health.

This clonotype occurred a few times. The V and J genes are TRBV29-1 and TRBJ2-1, with a possible D match to TRBD2 (7 bases). Germline V gives CDR1 SQVTM, CDR2 ANQGSEA. This CDR3 comprises 15 residues. V lost 5 bases to trimming and J lost 8 bases, with 22 bases between them. DNA for the CDR3: TGCAGCGTTCAAGGGGGGGAAACGGCCCCGGATGAGCAGTTCTTC. It is translated as CSVQGGETAPDEQFF.

V usage is TRBV7-9 and J usage is TRBJ2-5; 9 nucleotides line up with TRBD1. CDR1 is SEHNR and CDR2 is FQNEAQ in the germline V gene (reference sequence). CDR3 size: 15 residues. With V trimmed by 5 bases and J by 7 bases, 11 bases remained unmatched. CDR3 region: CASSRPGTGFGTQYF. CDR3 nucleotides: TGTGCCAGCAGCCGTCCCGGGACAGGGTTTGGGACCCAGTACTTC.